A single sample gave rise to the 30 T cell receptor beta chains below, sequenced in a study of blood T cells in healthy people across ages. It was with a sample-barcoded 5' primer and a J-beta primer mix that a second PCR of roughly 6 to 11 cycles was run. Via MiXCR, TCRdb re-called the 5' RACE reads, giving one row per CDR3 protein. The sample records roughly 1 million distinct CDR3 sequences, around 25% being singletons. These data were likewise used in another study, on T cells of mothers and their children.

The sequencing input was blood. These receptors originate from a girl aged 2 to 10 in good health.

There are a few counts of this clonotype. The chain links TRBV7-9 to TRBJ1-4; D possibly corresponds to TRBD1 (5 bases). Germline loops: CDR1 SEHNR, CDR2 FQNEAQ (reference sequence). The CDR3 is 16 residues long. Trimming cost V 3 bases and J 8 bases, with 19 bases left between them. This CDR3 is CASSFLQGNLQEKLFF. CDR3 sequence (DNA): TGTGCCAGCAGCTTCCTGCAGGGAAATCTTCAGGAAAAACTGTTTTTT.

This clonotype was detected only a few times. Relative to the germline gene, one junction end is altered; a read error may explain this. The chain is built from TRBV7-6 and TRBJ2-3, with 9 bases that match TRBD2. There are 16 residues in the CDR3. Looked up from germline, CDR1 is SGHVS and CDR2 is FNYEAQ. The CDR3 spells CASSSMASGTTDTQYF. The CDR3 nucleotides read TGTGCCAGCAGCTCCATGGCTAGCGGGACCACAGATACACAGTATTTT.

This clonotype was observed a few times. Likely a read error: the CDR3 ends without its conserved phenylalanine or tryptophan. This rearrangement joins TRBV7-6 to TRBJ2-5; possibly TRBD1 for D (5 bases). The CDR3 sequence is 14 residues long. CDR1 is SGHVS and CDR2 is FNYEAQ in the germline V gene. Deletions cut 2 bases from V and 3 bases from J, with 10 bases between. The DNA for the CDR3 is TGTGCCAGCAGCTTAATTCCAGGGAAAGAGACCCAGTACCTC. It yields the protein CASSLIPGKETQYL.

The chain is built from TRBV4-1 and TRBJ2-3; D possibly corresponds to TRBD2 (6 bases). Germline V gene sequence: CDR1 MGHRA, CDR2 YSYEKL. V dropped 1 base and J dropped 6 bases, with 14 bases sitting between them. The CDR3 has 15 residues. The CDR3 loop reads CASSQVSGSGDTQYF. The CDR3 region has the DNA TGCGCCAGCAGCCAAGTAAGCGGGTCCGGCGATACGCAGTATTTT.

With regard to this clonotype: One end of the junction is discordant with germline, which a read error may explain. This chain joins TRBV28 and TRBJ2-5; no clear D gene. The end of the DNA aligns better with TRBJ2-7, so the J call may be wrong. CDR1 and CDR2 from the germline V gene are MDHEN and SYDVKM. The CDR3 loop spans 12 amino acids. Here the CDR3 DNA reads TGTACCAGCAGTTTGTCTGTTTACGAGCAGTACTTC. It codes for CTSSLSVYEQYF.

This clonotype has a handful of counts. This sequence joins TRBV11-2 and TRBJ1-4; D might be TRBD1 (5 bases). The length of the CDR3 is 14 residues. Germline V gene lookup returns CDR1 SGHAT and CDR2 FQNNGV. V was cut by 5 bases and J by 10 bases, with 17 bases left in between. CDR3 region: CASSPAGTSGKLFF. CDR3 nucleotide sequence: TGTGCCAGCAGCCCCGCCGGGACTTCCGGAAAACTGTTTTTT.

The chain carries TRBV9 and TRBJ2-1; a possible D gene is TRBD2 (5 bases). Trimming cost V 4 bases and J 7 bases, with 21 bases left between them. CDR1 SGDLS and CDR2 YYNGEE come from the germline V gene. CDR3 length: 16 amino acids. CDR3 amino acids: CASSPPEASGVNEQFF. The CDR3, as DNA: TGTGCCAGCAGCCCACCGGAGGCTAGTGGGGTTAATGAGCAGTTCTTC.

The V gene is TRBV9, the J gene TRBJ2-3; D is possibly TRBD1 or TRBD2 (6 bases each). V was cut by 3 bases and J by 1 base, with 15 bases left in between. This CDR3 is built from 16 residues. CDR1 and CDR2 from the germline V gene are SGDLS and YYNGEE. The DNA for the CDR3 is TGTGCCAGCAGCGCCCCCCGGGGGCTCGGCACAGATACGCAGTATTTT. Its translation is CASSAPRGLGTDTQYF.

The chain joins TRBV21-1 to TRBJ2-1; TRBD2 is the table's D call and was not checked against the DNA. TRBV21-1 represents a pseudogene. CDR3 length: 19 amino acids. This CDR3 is CASSRPTSGGVSSYNEQFF. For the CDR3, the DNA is TGTGCCAGCAGCAGACCAACTAGCGGAGGGGTCAGCTCCTACAATGAGCAGTTCTTC.

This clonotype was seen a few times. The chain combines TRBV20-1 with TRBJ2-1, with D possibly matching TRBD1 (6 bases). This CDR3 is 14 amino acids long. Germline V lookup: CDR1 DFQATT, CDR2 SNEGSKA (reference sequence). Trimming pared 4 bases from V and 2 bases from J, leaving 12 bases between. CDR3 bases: TGCAGTGCTAAAGACAGGATCGCCTACAATGAGCAGTTCTTC. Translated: CSAKDRIAYNEQFF.

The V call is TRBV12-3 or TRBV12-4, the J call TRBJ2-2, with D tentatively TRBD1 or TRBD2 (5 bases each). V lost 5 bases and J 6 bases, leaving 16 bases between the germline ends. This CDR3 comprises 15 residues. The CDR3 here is CASSRGAQAPGELFF. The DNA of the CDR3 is TGTGCCAGCAGTCGAGGGGCCCAGGCTCCCGGGGAGCTGTTTTTT.

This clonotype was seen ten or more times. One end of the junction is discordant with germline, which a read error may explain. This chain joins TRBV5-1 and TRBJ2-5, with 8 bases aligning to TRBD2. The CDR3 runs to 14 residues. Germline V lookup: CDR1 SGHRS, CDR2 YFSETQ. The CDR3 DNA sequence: TGTGCCAGCAGCCTTAGCGGGGACCAAGAGACCCAGTACTTC. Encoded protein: CASSLSGDQETQYF.

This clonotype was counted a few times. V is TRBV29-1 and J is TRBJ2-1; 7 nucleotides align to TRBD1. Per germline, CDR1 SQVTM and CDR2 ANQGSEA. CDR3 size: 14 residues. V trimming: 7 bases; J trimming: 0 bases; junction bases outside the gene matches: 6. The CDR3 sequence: CSAMTGLSYNEQFF. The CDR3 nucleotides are TGCAGCGCAATGACAGGGCTCTCCTACAATGAGCAGTTCTTC.

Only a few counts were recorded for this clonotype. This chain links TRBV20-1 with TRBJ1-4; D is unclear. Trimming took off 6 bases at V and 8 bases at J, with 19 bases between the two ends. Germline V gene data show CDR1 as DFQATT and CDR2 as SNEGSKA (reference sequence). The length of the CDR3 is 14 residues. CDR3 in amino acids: CSATPADPVEKLFF. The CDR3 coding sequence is TGCAGTGCCACCCCCGCTGACCCTGTGGAAAAACTGTTTTTT.

The CDR3 DNA reads TGTGCCAGCAGTGGAAAGACAGATTTTAATGAAAAACTGTTTTTT. Translated, it gives CASSGKTDFNEKLFF. The chain combines TRBV6-1 with TRBJ1-4; D perhaps matches TRBD1 (5 bases). Trimming removed 4 bases at V and 4 bases at J, with 13 bases between. CDR1 MNHNS and CDR2 SASEGT come from the germline V gene. The CDR3 runs 15 residues.

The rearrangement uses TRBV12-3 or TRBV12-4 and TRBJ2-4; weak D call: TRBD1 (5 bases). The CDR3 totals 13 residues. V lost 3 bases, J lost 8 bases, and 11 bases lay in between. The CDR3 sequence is CASSFSGYDIQYF. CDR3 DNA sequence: TGTGCCAGCAGTTTTTCAGGGTATGACATTCAGTACTTC.

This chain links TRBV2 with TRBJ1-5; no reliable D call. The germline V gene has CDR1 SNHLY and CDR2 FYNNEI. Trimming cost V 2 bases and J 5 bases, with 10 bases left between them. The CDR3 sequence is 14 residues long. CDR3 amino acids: CASSEQSQYQPQHF. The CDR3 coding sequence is TGTGCCAGCAGTGAACAATCCCAATATCAGCCCCAGCATTTT.

The CDR3 sequence: CAIMATSGKTGELFF. In DNA, the CDR3 is TGTGCCATCATGGCGACTAGCGGGAAAACCGGGGAGCTGTTTTTT. J is TRBJ2-2 and V is TRBV10-3; 11 nucleotides line up with TRBD2. Germline CDR1 is ENHRY and CDR2 is SYGVKD. Trimming took 7 bases from V and 5 from J; bases not matched to a gene: 6. CDR3 length equals 15 residues.

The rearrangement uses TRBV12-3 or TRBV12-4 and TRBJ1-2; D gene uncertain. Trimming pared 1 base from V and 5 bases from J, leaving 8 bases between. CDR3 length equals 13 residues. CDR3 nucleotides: TGTGCCAGCAGTTTAGACGATTGGTATGGCTACACCTTC. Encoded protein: CASSLDDWYGYTF.

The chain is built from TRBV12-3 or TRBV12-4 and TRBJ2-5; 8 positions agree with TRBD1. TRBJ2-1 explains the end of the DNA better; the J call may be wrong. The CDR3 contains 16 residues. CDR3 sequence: CASSARTGILYNEQFF. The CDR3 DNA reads TGTGCCAGCAGTGCCCGGACAGGGATACTTTACAATGAGCAGTTCTTC.

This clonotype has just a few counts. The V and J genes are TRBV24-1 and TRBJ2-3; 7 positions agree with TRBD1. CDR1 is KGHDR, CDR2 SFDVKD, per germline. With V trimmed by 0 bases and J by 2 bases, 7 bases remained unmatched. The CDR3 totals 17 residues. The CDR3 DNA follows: TGTGCCACCAGTGATTTGAAGGGGGCCCTATACACAGATACGCAGTATTTT. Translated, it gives CATSDLKGALYTDTQYF.

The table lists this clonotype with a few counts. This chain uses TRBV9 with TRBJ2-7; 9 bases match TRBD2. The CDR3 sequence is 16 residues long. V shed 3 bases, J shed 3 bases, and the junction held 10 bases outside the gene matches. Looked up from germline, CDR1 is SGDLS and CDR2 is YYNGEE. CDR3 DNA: TGTGCCAGCAGCGCCGCCGTAGCGGGGGTAGTCTACGAGCAGTACTTC. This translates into CASSAAVAGVVYEQYF.

CDR3 sequence reads: CASSGIGTDTQYF. The CDR3 DNA is TGTGCCAGCAGCGGTATAGGCACAGATACGCAGTATTTT. The V and J genes are TRBV5-5 and TRBJ2-3; D ambiguous. The CDR3 runs 13 residues. V was clipped by 4 bases and J by 1 base, with 7 bases between them. Germline values: CDR1 SGHKS, CDR2 YYEKEE (reference sequence).

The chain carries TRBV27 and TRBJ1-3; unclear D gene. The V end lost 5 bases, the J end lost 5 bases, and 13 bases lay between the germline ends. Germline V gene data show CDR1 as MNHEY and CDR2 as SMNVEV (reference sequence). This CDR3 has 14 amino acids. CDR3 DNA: TGTGCCAGCAGTCCCCTCGACGGACGAAACACCATATATTTT. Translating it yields CASSPLDGRNTIYF.

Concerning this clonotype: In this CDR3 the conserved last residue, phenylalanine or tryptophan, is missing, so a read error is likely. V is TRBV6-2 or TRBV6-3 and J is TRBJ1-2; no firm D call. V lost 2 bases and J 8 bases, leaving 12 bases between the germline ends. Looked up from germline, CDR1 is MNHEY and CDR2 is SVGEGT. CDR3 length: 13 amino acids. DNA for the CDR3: TGTGCCAGCAGTTACGTAGTTTCGGAAGGCTACACCCTC. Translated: CASSYVVSEGYTL.

The CDR3 region has the DNA TGTGCCAGCAGAAGGTACGGTAGCGGGGGATACTCTGGGGCCAACGTCCTGACTTTC. As protein: CASRRYGSGGYSGANVLTF. This rearrangement joins TRBV6-2 or TRBV6-3 to TRBJ2-6, with 9 bases aligning to TRBD2. Looked up from germline, CDR1 is MNHEY and CDR2 is SVGEGT. CDR3 length: 19 amino acids. Trimming took 6 bases from V and 0 from J; bases not matched to a gene: 12.

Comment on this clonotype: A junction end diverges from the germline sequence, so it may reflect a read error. CDR3 loop: CSSFMGTRYF. The CDR3 DNA sequence: TGCAGCAGCTTCATGGGGACCCGGTACTTC. The chain is built from TRBV29-1 and TRBJ2-5, with D perhaps being TRBD1 or TRBD2 (5 bases each). The CDR3 runs to 10 residues. Per the germline V gene, CDR1 is SQVTM and CDR2 is ANQGSEA. The full variable domain, with the rest looked up from reference TRBV29-1 and TRBJ2-5, is SAVISQKPSRDICQRGTSLTIQCQVDSQVTMMFWYRQQPGQSLTLIATANQGSEATYESGFVIDKFPISRPNLTFSTLTVSNMSPEDSSIYLCSSFMGTRYFGPGTRLLVL.

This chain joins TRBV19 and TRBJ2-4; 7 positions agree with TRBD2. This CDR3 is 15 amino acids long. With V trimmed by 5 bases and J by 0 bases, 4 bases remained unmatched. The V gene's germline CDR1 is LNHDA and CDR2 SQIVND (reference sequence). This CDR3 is CASSGAGLAKNIQYF. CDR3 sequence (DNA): TGTGCCAGTAGTGGAGCGGGACTAGCCAAAAACATTCAGTACTTC.

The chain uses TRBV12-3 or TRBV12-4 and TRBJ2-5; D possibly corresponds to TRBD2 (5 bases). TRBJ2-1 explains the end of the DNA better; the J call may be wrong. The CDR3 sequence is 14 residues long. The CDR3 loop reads CASSPPGKTNEQFF. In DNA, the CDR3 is TGTGCCAGCAGTCCGCCGGGGAAGACCAATGAGCAGTTCTTC.

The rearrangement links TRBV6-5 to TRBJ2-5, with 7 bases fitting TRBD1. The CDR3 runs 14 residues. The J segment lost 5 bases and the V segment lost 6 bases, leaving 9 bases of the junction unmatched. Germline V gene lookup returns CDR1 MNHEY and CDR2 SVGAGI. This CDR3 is CASSNRGMGETQYF. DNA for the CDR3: TGTGCCAGCAGCAACAGGGGTATGGGTGAGACCCAGTACTTC.